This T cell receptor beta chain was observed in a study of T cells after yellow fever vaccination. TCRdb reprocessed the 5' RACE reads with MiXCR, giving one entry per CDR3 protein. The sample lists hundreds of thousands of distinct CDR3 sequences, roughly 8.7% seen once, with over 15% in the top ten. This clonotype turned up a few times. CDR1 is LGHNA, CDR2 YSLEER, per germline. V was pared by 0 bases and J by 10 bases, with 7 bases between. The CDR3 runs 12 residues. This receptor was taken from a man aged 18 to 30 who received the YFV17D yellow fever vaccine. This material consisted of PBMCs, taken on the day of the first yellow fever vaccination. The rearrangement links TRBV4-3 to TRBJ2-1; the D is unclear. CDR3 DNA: TGCGCCAGCAGCCAAGATGTGGGCGAGCAGTTCTTC. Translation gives CASSQDVGEQFF.